This T cell receptor (beta chain) was captured in a study of spatial heterogeneity in lung cancer. Background on the study: Detected beta-chain sequences consistently exceeded alpha-chain sequences.

TCRdb reprocessed the 5' RACE reads with MiXCR, giving one entry per CDR3 protein. Of approximately 40,000 distinct CDR3 sequences listed, 4% to 6% are singletons. The time point here: sample taken at primary tumor resection. Unsorted whole RNA of tumor, nontumor lung or frozen PBMC was sequenced. The donor population consisted of under 75 patients with untreated, early-stage non-small cell lung cancer. The TCR sequence derives from a female donor with early-stage non-small cell lung cancer. Source: PBMCs, taken at surgery.

For the CDR3, the DNA is TGTGCCAGCAGCTTCCGGGACAGGGCCACTGAAGCTTTCTTT. Its protein product is CASSFRDRATEAFF. The chain combines TRBV3-1 with TRBJ1-1, with TRBD1 identical over 9 bases. This CDR3 comprises 14 residues. Germline V CDR1 and CDR2: LGHDT, YNNKEL (reference sequence). Trimming cost V 5 bases and J 4 bases; bases outside gene matches: 5. The whole variable domain, filled in from reference TRBV3-1 and TRBJ1-1, reads DTAVSQTPKYLVTQMGNDKSIKCEQNLGHDTMYWYKQDSKKFLKIMFSYNNKELIINETVPNRFSPKSPDKAHLNLHINSLELGDSAVYFCASSFRDRATEAFFGQGTRLTVV.